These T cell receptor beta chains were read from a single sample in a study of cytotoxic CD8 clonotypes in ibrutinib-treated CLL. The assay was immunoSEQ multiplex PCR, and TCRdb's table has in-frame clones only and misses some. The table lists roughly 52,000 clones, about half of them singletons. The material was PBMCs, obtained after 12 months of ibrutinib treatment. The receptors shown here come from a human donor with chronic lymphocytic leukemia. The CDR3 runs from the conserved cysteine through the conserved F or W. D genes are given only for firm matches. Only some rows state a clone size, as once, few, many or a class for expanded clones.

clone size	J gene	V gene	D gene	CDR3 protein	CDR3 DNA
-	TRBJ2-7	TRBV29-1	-	CSVESHPTYEQYF	TGCAGCGTTGAAAGTCATCCTACCTACGAGCAGTACTTC
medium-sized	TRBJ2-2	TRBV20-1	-	CSAREGGELFF	TGCAGTGCTAGAGAGGGCGGGGAGCTGTTTTTT
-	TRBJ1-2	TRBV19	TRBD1	CASVTGTGVYGYTF	TGTGCCAGTGTAACCGGGACAGGGGTCTATGGCTACACCTTC
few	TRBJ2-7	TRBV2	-	CASRGRGIAYF	TGTGCCAGCAGAGGGCGCGGGATAGCGTACTTC
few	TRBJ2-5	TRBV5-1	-	CASSLARTEETQYF	TGCGCCAGCAGCTTGGCGCGGACAGAAGAGACCCAGTACTTC
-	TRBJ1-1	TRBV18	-	CASSKGPTEAFF	TGTGCCAGCTCTAAGGGGCCCACTGAAGCTTTCTTT
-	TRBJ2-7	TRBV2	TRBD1	CASSDFGTGSGEQYF	TGTGCCAGCAGTGATTTTGGGACAGGGTCGGGAGAGCAGTACTTC
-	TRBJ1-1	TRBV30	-	CAWSVGGVMNTEAFF	TGTGCCTGGAGTGTCGGAGGTGTCATGAACACTGAAGCTTTCTTT
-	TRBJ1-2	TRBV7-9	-	CASSLGQGINYGYTF	TGTGCCAGCAGCCTGGGACAAGGGATTAACTATGGCTACACCTTC
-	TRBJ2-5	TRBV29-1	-	CSVLKGEETQYF	TGCAGCGTTCTAAAGGGGGAGGAGACCCAGTACTTC
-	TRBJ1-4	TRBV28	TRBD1	CASSSRKGQGVEKLFF	TGTGCCAGCAGTTCCAGAAAGGGACAGGGTGTTGAAAAACTGTTTTTT
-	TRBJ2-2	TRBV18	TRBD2	CASSPPSGTHTGELFF	TGTGCCAGCTCACCACCGAGCGGGACCCACACCGGGGAGCTGTTTTTT
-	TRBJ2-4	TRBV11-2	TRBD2	CASSWTSGAKNIQYF	TGTGCCAGCAGCTGGACTAGCGGAGCCAAAAACATTCAGTACTTC
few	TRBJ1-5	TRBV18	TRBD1	CASSLQGADQPQHF	TGTGCCAGCTCACTGCAGGGGGCGGATCAGCCCCAGCATTTT
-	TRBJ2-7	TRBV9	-	CASSVGGQSSYEQYF	TGTGCCAGCAGCGTAGGGGGACAAAGCTCCTACGAGCAGTACTTC
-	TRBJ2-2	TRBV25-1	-	CASSDQSRTANTGELFF	TGTGCCAGCAGTGACCAGTCCAGGACTGCGAACACCGGGGAGCTGTTTTTT
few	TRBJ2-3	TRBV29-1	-	CSVDTERTDTQYF	TGCAGCGTTGATACAGAACGCACAGATACGCAGTATTTT
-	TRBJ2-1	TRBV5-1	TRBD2	CASSGISGSWNEQFF	TGCGCCAGCAGCGGTATCAGCGGGAGTTGGAATGAGCAGTTCTTC
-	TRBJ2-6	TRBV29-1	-	CSVRTDSGANVLTF	TGCAGCGTTAGGACAGACTCTGGGGCCAACGTCCTGACTTTC
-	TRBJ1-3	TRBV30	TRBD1	CAWSWDRPSGNTIYF	TGTGCCTGGAGCTGGGACAGGCCCTCTGGAAACACCATATATTTT
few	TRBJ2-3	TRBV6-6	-	CASSSRPSADTQYF	TGTGCCAGCAGTAGCCGCCCGAGCGCAGATACGCAGTATTTT
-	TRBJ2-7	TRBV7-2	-	CASAPQARSEQYF	TGTGCCAGCGCACCACAGGCTAGATCCGAGCAGTACTTC
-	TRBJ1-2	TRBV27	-	CASSFKGLGGYTF	TGTGCCAGCAGTTTCAAAGGATTGGGTGGCTACACCTTC
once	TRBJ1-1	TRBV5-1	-	CASSLGEINTEAFF	TGCGCCAGCAGCTTGGGGGAGATTAACACTGAAGCTTTCTTT
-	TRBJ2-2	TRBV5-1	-	CASSLSTPPGELFF	TGCGCCAGCAGCTTAAGCACCCCACCCGGGGAGCTGTTTTTT
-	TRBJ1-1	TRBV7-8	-	CASSLKGWTDTEAFF	TGTGCCAGCAGCTTAAAGGGGTGGACCGACACTGAAGCTTTCTTT
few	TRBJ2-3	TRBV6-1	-	CASSEARGSTADTQYF	TGTGCCAGCAGTGAAGCGCGGGGTTCGACCGCAGATACGCAGTATTTT
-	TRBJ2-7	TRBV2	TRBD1	CASKTGQGGYEQYF	TGTGCCAGCAAAACGGGACAGGGAGGCTACGAGCAGTACTTC
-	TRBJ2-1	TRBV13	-	CASSLGTEWSSYNEQFF	TGTGCCAGCAGCCTCGGGACGGAATGGAGCTCCTACAATGAGCAGTTCTTC
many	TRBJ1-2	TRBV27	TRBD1	CASSLGTGTYGYTF	TGTGCCAGCAGTCTGGGGACAGGGACCTATGGCTACACCTTC
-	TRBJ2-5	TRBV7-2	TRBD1	CASSLQGAAETQYF	TGTGCCAGCAGCTTACAGGGGGCAGCGGAGACCCAGTACTTC
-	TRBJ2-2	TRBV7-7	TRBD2	CASSLGTSGADGELFF	TGTGCTAGCAGCTTAGGAACTAGCGGAGCTGACGGGGAGCTGTTTTTT
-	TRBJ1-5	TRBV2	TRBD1	CASSETGEQPQHF	TGTGCCAGCAGTGAGACAGGGGAGCAGCCCCAGCATTTT
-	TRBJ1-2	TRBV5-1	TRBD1	CASSSLPGQGSGYTF	TGCGCCAGCAGCTCCCTCCCGGGACAGGGGTCTGGCTACACCTTC
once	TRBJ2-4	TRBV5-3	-	CASSGSKNIQYF	TGTGCCAGCAGCGGGTCCAAAAACATTCAGTACTTC
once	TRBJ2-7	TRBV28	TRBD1	CASSFLRTGTYEQYF	TGTGCCAGCAGTTTCCTCAGGACAGGAACCTACGAGCAGTACTTC
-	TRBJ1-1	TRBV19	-	CASSMGGYAEAFF	TGTGCCAGCAGTATGGGCGGGTACGCTGAAGCTTTCTTT
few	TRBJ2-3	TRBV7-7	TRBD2	CASSPAGSSTDTQYF	TGTGCTAGCAGCCCAGCGGGAAGTTCCACAGATACGCAGTATTTT
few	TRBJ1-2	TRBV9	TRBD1	CASSVGNRGSSAYGYTF	TGTGCCAGCAGCGTAGGTAACAGGGGCTCCTCGGCCTATGGCTACACCTTC
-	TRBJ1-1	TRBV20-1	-	CSARTTMEAFF	TGCAGTGCTAGGACGACAATGGAAGCTTTCTTT
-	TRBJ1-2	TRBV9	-	CASSEGGPPEDGYTF	TGTGCCAGCAGCGAGGGGGGACCCCCAGAAGATGGCTACACCTTC
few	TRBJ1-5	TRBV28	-	CASSLSGVNQPQHF	TGTGCCAGCAGTTTGTCAGGAGTCAATCAGCCCCAGCATTTT
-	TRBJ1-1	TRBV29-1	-	CSALDTVFDEAFF	TGCAGCGCCCTTGACACCGTTTTCGATGAAGCTTTCTTT
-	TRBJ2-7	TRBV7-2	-	CASSPWQGPYEQYF	TGTGCCAGCAGCCCCTGGCAGGGCCCCTACGAGCAGTACTTC
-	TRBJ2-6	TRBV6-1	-	CASSEAAGSGANVLTF	TGTGCCAGCAGTGAAGCGGCAGGTTCTGGGGCCAACGTCCTGACTTTC
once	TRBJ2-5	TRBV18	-	CASSHNARGQETQYF	TGTGCCAGCTCTCACAACGCCAGGGGTCAAGAGACCCAGTACTTC